This T cell receptor (beta chain) was captured by sequencing in a study of shared clonotypes between healthy human individuals. Study context: Each donor's CD4 naive and CD4 memory cells filled three plates apiece, CD8 naive two, and CD8 memory one.

CD8 memory pooled CD45RO+ cells and CCR7-negative CD45RA+ TemRA cells. V was pared by 2 bases and J by 6 bases, with 5 bases between. Per the germline V gene, CDR1 is MNHEY and CDR2 is SVGAGI. CDR3 size: 12 residues. Findings and caveats of the study: Relative to memory subsets, naive subsets generally showed larger estimated richness. Shared clonotypes: 4.5% to 5% naive CD4, around 3.5% naive CD8, less than 2.5% memory CD4, over 0.3% memory CD8.

As regards this clone: The antigen is unknown.

Sequencing used immunoSEQ multiplex PCR; TCRdb keeps in-frame clones, though not all of them. Of 650,000 to 700,000 clones in the sample, about 92% were seen once. The receptor comes from a young man in good health. Some clones in this sample may be carry-over from other donors' samples. This sequence joins TRBV6-5 and TRBJ2-1; tentatively, D is TRBD2 (5 bases). The sequencing sample was made of memory CD8+ T cells from PBMCs. Subset indicated: CD45RO+ cells pooled with CCR7-negative TemRA cells. CDR3 in amino acids: CASSYRGNEQFF. CDR3 coding DNA: TGTGCCAGCAGTTACCGGGGCAATGAGCAGTTCTTC.